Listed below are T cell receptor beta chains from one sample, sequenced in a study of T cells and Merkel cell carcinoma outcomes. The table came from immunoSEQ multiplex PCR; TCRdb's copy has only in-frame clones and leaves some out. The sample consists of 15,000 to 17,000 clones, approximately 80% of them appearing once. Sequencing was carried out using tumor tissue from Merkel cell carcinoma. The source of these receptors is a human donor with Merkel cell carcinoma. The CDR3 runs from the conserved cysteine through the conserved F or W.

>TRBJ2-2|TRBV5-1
CASSLGGLNTGELFF
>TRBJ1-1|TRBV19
CASRPTSGTVGNTEAFF
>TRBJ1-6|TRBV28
CASSTLRMGSSYNSPLHF
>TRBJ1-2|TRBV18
CASSYGAATYGYTF
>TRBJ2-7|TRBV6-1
CASSGEQGASGEQYF
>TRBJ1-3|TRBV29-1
CSAGNGNTIYF
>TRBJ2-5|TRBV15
CATSRGDRGFWQETQYF
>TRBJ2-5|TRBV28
CASSSVVQETQYF
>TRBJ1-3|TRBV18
CASSPVDSTSGNTIYF
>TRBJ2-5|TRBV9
CASGPIGPKQETQYF
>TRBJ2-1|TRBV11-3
CASSRGTSGIYNEQFF
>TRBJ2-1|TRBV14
CASSQEFGTGHNEQFF
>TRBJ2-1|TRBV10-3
CAISESGFSGGLADYNEQFF
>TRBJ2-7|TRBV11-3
CASSGPGQGAVYEQYF
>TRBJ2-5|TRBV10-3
CAIGERGGRKETQYF
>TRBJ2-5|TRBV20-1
CSASWETQYF
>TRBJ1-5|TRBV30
CAWSPQGRQPQHF
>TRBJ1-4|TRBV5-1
CASSPDSYEKLFF
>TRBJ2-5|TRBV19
CASRRGTGVYQETQYF